This T cell receptor (beta chain) comes out of a study of blood T cell repertoires in COVID-19. Study context: Acute and convalescent COVID-19 samples came from the United States, Italy and Spain. PBMCs, B-cell-depleted T cells, or T cells were the source of the cDNA or gDNA that made up the material.

Germline-derived CDR1 and CDR2 are MDHEN and SYDVKM. This CDR3 is 18 amino acids long. Trimming cost V 4 bases and J 0 bases; bases outside gene matches: 9. Per the study methods: Scientists estimated how many nucleated cells there were by amplifying reference gene primers. Clones were sequenced by immunoSEQ multiplex PCR, and TCRdb holds only the in-frame ones, with some missing. That table furnishes V, J and clone size, whereas the DNA furnished D and trimming. The sample holds tens of thousands of clones, 85% to 90% seen once. This receptor was obtained from a man between 45 and 60 years old with active COVID-19. The chain uses TRBV28 and TRBJ1-1; 12 bases agree with TRBD1. The sequenced material came from peripheral blood. The CDR3 bases are TGTGCCAGCAGTTCCCCTGGGACAGGGGGCGAGATGAACACTGAAGCTTTCTTT. Translation: CASSSPGTGGEMNTEAFF.